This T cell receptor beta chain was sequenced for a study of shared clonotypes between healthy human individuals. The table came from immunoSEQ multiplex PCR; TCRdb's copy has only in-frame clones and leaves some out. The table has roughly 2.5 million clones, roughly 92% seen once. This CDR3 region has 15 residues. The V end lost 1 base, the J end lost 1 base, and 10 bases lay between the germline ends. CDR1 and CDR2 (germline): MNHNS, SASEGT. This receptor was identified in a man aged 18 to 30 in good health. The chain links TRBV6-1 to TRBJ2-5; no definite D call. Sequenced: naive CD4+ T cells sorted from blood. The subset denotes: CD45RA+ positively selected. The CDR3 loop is CASSEGLGFQETQYF. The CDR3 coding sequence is TGTGCCAGCAGTGAAGGATTGGGATTCCAAGAGACCCAGTACTTC.